Listed here are 19 T cell receptor beta chains from one sample, sequenced in a study of Graves' ophthalmopathy and Graves' hyperthyroidism. Using RNA transcripts, the TCR beta CDR3 regions were amplified. HTBI primers served in a first-round RT-PCR, which a second-round multiplex PCR followed. TCRdb passed the multiplex PCR reads through MiXCR, listing each CDR3 protein once. The sample includes about 1.2 million distinct CDR3 sequences, roughly two fifths seen only once; the top ten take roughly 10%. Sequenced material: peripheral blood or thyroid tissue (not recorded which). The source of these receptors is an adult man with Graves' hyperthyroidism.

V is TRBV29-1 and J is TRBJ2-7, with 10 bases matching TRBD1. Germline trimming cut 1 base from V and 6 bases from J; bases unmatched to any gene: 6. CDR1 SQVTM and CDR2 ANQGSEA come from the germline V gene. This CDR3 is built from 14 residues. The CDR3 here is CSVEGRTGGGEQYF. The CDR3 region has the DNA TGCAGCGTTGAAGGGAGGACAGGGGGGGGCGAGCAGTACTTC.

The chain employs TRBV7-2 and TRBJ1-5, with D possibly being TRBD1 (5 bases). The CDR3 contains 17 residues. V was shortened by 4 bases and J by 11 bases, with 27 bases between the two germline ends. Germline V gene data show CDR1 as SGHTA and CDR2 as FQGNSA. The CDR3 loop reads CASSSPGLVTGEGTQHF. In DNA, the CDR3 is TGTGCCAGCAGCTCCCCGGGACTAGTCACTGGGGAAGGGACCCAGCATTTT.

As to this clonotype: This may be a read error: a much more frequent sequence differs by one nucleotide. The genes are TRBV25-1 and TRBJ2-7, with D maybe TRBD1 (6 bases). CDR3 length: 13 amino acids. V lost 5 bases and J 6 bases, leaving 14 bases between the germline ends. The germline gives CDR1 MGHDK, CDR2 SYGVNS. CDR3 nucleotides: TGTGCCAGCAGTAGAGGACAGCCACTCGAGCAGTACTTC. Translation gives CASSRGQPLEQYF.

The table lists this clonotype with many counts. The genes are TRBV7-2 and TRBJ2-5; a possible D gene is TRBD2 (6 bases). Per germline, CDR1 SGHTA and CDR2 FQGNSA. Between the trimmed V and J ends, which lost 1 base and 5 bases, there was a span of 14 bases. The CDR3 has 15 residues. The CDR3: CASSLVRGLGETQYF. The CDR3 DNA reads TGTGCCAGCAGCTTAGTTCGGGGGTTGGGGGAGACCCAGTACTTC.

The genes are TRBV29-1 and TRBJ1-1; D is perhaps TRBD1 (5 bases). The CDR3 runs to 14 residues. Germline CDR1 SQVTM, CDR2 ANQGSEA. Trimming removed 3 bases from V and 6 bases from J, with 17 bases in between. The CDR3 sequence is CSVEWGPGSPEAFF. The CDR3 nucleotides are TGCAGCGTTGAGTGGGGACCGGGGTCGCCTGAAGCTTTCTTT.

The chain couples TRBV6-1 to TRBJ1-5; D gene unclear. Germline V CDR1 and CDR2: MNHNS, SASEGT. V was trimmed by 2 bases and J by 5 bases, leaving 13 bases between them. CDR3 length: 15 amino acids. The CDR3 coding sequence is TGTGCCAGCAGTGAACTTTTGTCCGGGGATCAGCCCCAGCATTTT. Translating it yields CASSELLSGDQPQHF.

In this sample, this clonotype turned up many times. The CDR3 DNA sequence: TGTGCCAGCGGGACAGGGGATCAGCCCCAGCATTTT. This codes for CASGTGDQPQHF. The gene calls are TRBV25-1 and TRBJ1-5, with TRBD1 matching over 10 bases. J was trimmed by 5 bases and V by 8 bases; bases with no gene match: 0. The length of the CDR3 is 12 residues. CDR1 is MGHDK and CDR2 is SYGVNS in the germline V gene.

This clonotype was recorded a few times. The chain links TRBV28 to TRBJ1-1; D not certain. Germline V gives CDR1 MDHEN, CDR2 SYDVKM. The CDR3 runs 14 residues. V lost 2 bases, J lost 4 bases, and 11 bases lay in between. The DNA of the CDR3 is TGTGCCAGCAGTTTAGCTACGAGGGCCACTGAAGCTTTCTTT. Protein: CASSLATRATEAFF.

This clonotype was picked up many times. This chain uses TRBV25-1 with TRBJ1-1, with a weak D call TRBD1 (6 bases). V was cut by 4 bases and J by 5 bases, with 14 bases left in between. CDR3 length: 14 residues. The germline gives CDR1 MGHDK, CDR2 SYGVNS. This CDR3 is CASSGQDVVTEAFF. In DNA form, the CDR3 reads TGTGCCAGCAGTGGACAGGACGTGGTGACTGAAGCTTTCTTT.

This clonotype was recorded at least ten times. The chain couples TRBV29-1 to TRBJ2-7, with D possibly TRBD1 on 6 matching bases. CDR3 length: 12 amino acids. Germline CDR1 is SQVTM and CDR2 is ANQGSEA. Trimming pared 6 bases from V and 4 bases from J, leaving 13 bases between. CDR3 region: CSVRRQGYEQYF. The CDR3 coding sequence is TGCAGCGTAAGGCGGCAGGGGTACGAGCAGTACTTC.

The chain recombines TRBV6-2 or TRBV6-3 with TRBJ2-7; tentative D call: TRBD2 (5 bases). V lost 2 bases to trimming and J lost 2 bases, with 13 bases between them. The CDR3 covers 15 residues. Germline lookup yields CDR1 MNHEY and CDR2 SVGEGT. CDR3 in amino acids: CASSYPNAGAYEQYF. The CDR3 nucleotides read TGTGCCAGCAGTTACCCAAACGCCGGGGCCTACGAGCAGTACTTC.

The J gene is TRBJ1-2, the V gene TRBV2; D is possibly TRBD1 (5 bases). This CDR3 spans 13 amino acids. Germline CDR1 and CDR2: SNHLY and FYNNEI. Trimming took 7 bases from V and 5 from J, leaving 14 bases between them. The CDR3 spells CASIDGAAYGYTF. The CDR3 nucleotides read TGTGCCAGCATAGATGGGGCAGCTTATGGCTACACCTTC. Drawing the rest from reference TRBV2 and TRBJ1-2, the complete variable domain is EPEVTQTPSHQVTQMGQEVILRCVPISNHLYFYWYRQILGQKVEFLVSFYNNEISEKSEIFDDQFSVERPDGSNFTLKIRSTKLEDSAMYFCASIDGAAYGYTFGSGTRLTVV.

V gene TRBV9 combines with J gene TRBJ2-5; no firm D call. V lost 3 bases and J 1 base, leaving 13 bases between the germline ends. Per germline, CDR1 SGDLS and CDR2 YYNGEE. CDR3 size: 15 residues. The CDR3 reads CASSDLSNPQETQYF. CDR3 nucleotides: TGTGCCAGCAGCGATCTCTCCAACCCCCAAGAGACCCAGTACTTC.

V usage is TRBV29-1 and J usage is TRBJ2-5, with D possibly being TRBD2 (6 bases). The CDR3 has 12 amino acids. Germline values: CDR1 SQVTM, CDR2 ANQGSEA. The V and J ends lost 1 base and 5 bases respectively, with 8 bases between them. The CDR3 nucleotides are TGCAGCGTTGAAGTCGGGAGCGAGACCCAGTACTTC. It yields the protein CSVEVGSETQYF.

The gene calls are TRBV6-6 and TRBJ1-2, with TRBD1 matching 9 bases. The germline V gene has CDR1 MNHNY and CDR2 SVGAGI (reference sequence). The CDR3 has 14 residues. V dropped 8 bases and J dropped 8; count of bases not matched to a gene: 12. The CDR3 protein is CASGNPGQGLGYTF. CDR3 nucleotides: TGTGCCAGCGGGAACCCGGGACAGGGACTCGGCTACACCTTC.

The sample holds one count of this clonotype. This chain connects TRBV10-3 to TRBJ1-1; TRBD1 matches 8 bases. Germline lookup yields CDR1 ENHRY and CDR2 SYGVKD. With V trimmed by 5 bases and J by 4 bases, 6 bases remained unmatched. The CDR3 has 14 amino acids. This CDR3 is CAISSNTGGTEAFF. CDR3 sequence (DNA): TGTGCCATCAGTTCCAACACAGGGGGCACTGAAGCTTTCTTT.

The J gene is TRBJ2-3, the V gene TRBV18, with D possibly matching TRBD1 (5 bases). The germline V gene encodes CDR1 KGHSH and CDR2 LQKENI. CDR3 size: 15 residues. Trimming removed 3 bases at V and 1 base at J, with 11 bases between. Here the CDR3 DNA reads TGTGCCAGCTCACCCACGCAACAGGGCACAGATACGCAGTATTTT. This sequence encodes CASSPTQQGTDTQYF.

This clonotype was observed at least ten times. The V and J genes are TRBV29-1 and TRBJ2-7; D is perhaps TRBD1 (5 bases). The CDR3 consists of 11 residues. Trimming shortened V by 4 bases and J by 4 bases, and 8 bases separated the two germline ends. Germline CDR1 SQVTM, CDR2 ANQGSEA. The CDR3 bases are TGCAGCGTTGCTTCAGGGTACGAGCAGTACTTC. Translating gives CSVASGYEQYF.

In its sample, this clonotype was seen a few times. The chain couples TRBV6-5 to TRBJ2-7, with D unclear. From germline, CDR1 is MNHEY and CDR2 SVGAGI. The germline V and J ends were trimmed by 0 bases and 3 bases, with 9 bases remaining between them. This CDR3 is built from 14 residues. DNA of the CDR3: TGTGCCAGCAGTTACTCGCCCAGTCTCTACGAGCAGTACTTC. Amino acid sequence: CASSYSPSLYEQYF.